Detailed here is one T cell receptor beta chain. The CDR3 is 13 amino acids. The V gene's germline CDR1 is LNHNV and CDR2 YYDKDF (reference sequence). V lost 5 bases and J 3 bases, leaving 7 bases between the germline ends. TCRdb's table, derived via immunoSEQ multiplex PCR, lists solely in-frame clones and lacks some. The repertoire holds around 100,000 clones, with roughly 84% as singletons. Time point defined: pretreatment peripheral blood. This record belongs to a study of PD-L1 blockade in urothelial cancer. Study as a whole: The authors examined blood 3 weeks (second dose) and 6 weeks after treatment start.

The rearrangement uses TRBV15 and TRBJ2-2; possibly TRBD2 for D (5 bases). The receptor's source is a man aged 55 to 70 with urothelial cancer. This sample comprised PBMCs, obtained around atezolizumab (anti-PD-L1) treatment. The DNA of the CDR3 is TGTGCCACCAGCCGGGATTACACCGGGGAGCTGTTTTTT. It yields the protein CATSRDYTGELFF.